This TCR beta chain was sequenced during a study of Tregs in tolerant kidney transplant recipients (dated by TCRdb to the late 2010s). Broadly, across the study: Additional Treg samples were obtained by sorting recipient CD4+CD25+CD127- cells from a 3-day mixed lymphocyte reaction with belatacept, in some cases after a subsequent approximately five-day donor restimulation. During sorting of primary belatacept mixed lymphocyte reaction cultures, recipient cells were distinguished from donor cells with antibodies. TCRbeta sequencing was used in the study to identify donor-specific regulatory T cells before combined kidney and bone marrow transplantation, and the identified cells were then tracked after transplant. TCRbeta repertoire sequencing was used in a few healthy controls to compare several ways of expanding Tregs specific for an allogeneic donor.

Paper-wide results and their limitations: Biological reproducibility was not directly assessed, although technical replication error appeared to be minimal. Because the study included only a small number of patients, the results must be confirmed in larger populations and under other immunosuppression protocols. The most biologically relevant and donor-specific TCRbeta repertoire appeared to be identified by expanding Tregs with activated donor B cells.

A note on this clone: Its antigen has not been determined. Base qualities are not provided; no much larger clone lies one nucleotide away.

For TCRbeta CDR3 sequencing, genomic DNA from the sorted cells was extracted using the QIAGEN DNeasy Blood and Tissue Kit. High-throughput TCRbeta CDR3 sequencing, which included PCR amplification with bias correction and internal controls, was done commercially through immunoSEQ. The published analysis was carried out like this. A unique productive TCRbeta sequence was defined by the CDR3 nucleotide sequence when primers matched, and otherwise by the CDR3 amino acid sequence together with the Vbeta and Jbeta genes. Sequences were defined as donor-reactive when expanded at least 5-fold in CFSE-low cells versus unstimulated cells and present at a frequency of at least 0.01% in CFSE-low cells. Jensen-Shannon divergence calculated on the top 100 TCRbeta sequences ranked by frequency was used to measure repertoire divergence. For samples with multiple sequencing runs, sorting error was corrected separately for each run before the runs were pooled. The table comes from immuneACCESS by way of TCRdb, which keeps in-frame sequences with V and J called. Part of the clones is missing from these tables; in studies checked, under half for an unresolved V gene and the rest for unknown reasons. V and J calls and clone size are copied from that table; D and trimming were computed from the DNA. Recorded for this sample are more than 25,000 clones; under 90% of them occurred a single time. The top ten clonotypes cover approximately 2.2% of the sample.

The CDR3 covers 14 residues, taking in both the cysteine and the phenylalanine. Kept here is only the CDR3 DNA, which spans 42 bases and is read in frame from base 1. Deletion took 2 bases off V and 5 bases off J, with a span of 13 bases between the germline ends. CDR1 and CDR2 are read off the germline V gene as SGDLS and YYNGEE. Healthy control blood was obtained either as purchased buffy coats or from healthy volunteers. Healthy control blood was processed to PBMCs with a Ficoll density gradient and then cryopreserved, whereas patient PBMCs were collected both before and after transplant. The specimen was Tregs from blood cultured with allogeneic cells. This clonotype was sampled from a human donor in good health. Rearrangement joined TRBV9 to TRBJ2-5, with a tentative D call of TRBD1 or TRBD2, each matching 5 bases. The CDR3 region reads CASSVELWGETQYF. The nucleotide sequence reads TGTGCCAGCAGCGTGGAGCTCTGGGGGGAGACCCAGTACTTC.